This record concerns one T cell receptor beta chain sequence. The antigen remains unidentified. Germline V gene lookup returns CDR1 SEHNR and CDR2 FQNEAQ (reference sequence). This CDR3 comprises 13 residues. The V end lost 8 bases, the J end lost 2 bases, and 9 bases lay between the germline ends. Profiling relied on immunoSEQ multiplex PCR, and the TCRdb table lists in-frame clones only, not all of them. The sample yields some 130,000 clones, nearly 95% seen once. The sample is drawn from a study of T cell responses to AZD1222 COVID-19 vaccine. Overall study: Researchers grouped second doses given at about 4 or about 12 weeks into one pool. Findings and caveats of the study: White British ancestry dominated among donors, who included more females, and clonal diversity was possibly underestimated.

The J gene is TRBJ2-2, the V gene TRBV7-9; D remains unclear. This sequence originates from an adult in good health. The sample here was peripheral blood, taken on day 0 of AZD1222 vaccination. The chain's CDR3 is CASAQINTGELFF. The CDR3, as DNA: TGTGCCAGCGCACAGATAAACACCGGGGAGCTGTTTTTT. The full variable domain, rest sourced from reference TRBV7-9 and TRBJ2-2, is DTGVSQNPRHKITKRGQNVTFRCDPISEHNRLYWYRQTLGQGPEFLTYFQNEAQLEKSRLLSDRFSAERPKGSFSTLEIQRTEQGDSAMYLCASAQINTGELFFGEGSRLTVL.